This T cell receptor (gamma chain) was found in a study of gamma delta lymphoproliferative disorders and STAT genes (dated by TCRdb to about 2018). Regarding the research as a whole: The LymphoTrack Dx TCRG Assay was used to prepare gamma-chain libraries from at least 50 ng of genomic DNA. Since no corresponding Invivoscribe delta assay was available, delta-chain libraries were prepared following the standard operating procedure of the EuroClonality-NGS working group. Within a larger immunophenotypic and STAT-mutation study, TCR gamma and delta CDR3 repertoires were profiled by deep sequencing in Tgammadelta lymphoproliferative disease patients and healthy controls. Two gamma-chain samples and all delta-chain samples were sequenced twice to confirm results.

This clone is deemed medium-sized (0.01 to 0.1%). The specificity of this receptor is unknown. Because the CDR3's place on the DNA is in doubt, the DNA is left out and the CDR3 is given as listed by TCRdb. Reading from cysteine to phenylalanine, the CDR3 counts 15 amino acids. Both library methods used multiplex PCR with primers targeting conserved V and J regions of the TCR genes. The amplicons were purified, pooled and then sequenced on an Illumina MiSeq platform. On the authors' methods: V(D)J alignment, clonotype assembly and translation were performed with MiXCR, whereas functionality assessment and CDR3 repertoire analyses were performed with VDJtools. CDR3 was defined per IMGT, and analyses were restricted to productive sequences using functional genes, excluding ORF genes and pseudogenes. Identical amino acid CDR3s of major clonotypes (frequency >=5%) were searched for across all patients and controls using a custom Python script. Clonotype frequencies in patients versus controls were compared with a one-sided non-parametric Wilcoxon test. TCRdb reanalyzed the public reads with the CATT caller, and identical DNA sequences were merged afterwards. TCRdb, not the authors, supplied the V and J calls. The sample table records 2,000 to 2,500 gamma-chain clones; 12% of these occur just once. The ten top clones hold more than 15% of the sample.

For TCR sequencing, genomic DNA was taken from peripheral blood mononuclear cells isolated from both patients and controls. As controls, about 23 healthy adult blood donors (median age roughly 70 years; about twelve males and roughly 11 females) were included and were matched to patients for age and sex. The paper as a whole reports these results and caveats: Control T cells were likely spread across varied maturation stages, whereas leukemic cells were skewed toward terminal effectors, which potentially limits comparisons between patients and controls. Nearly all major patient gamma and delta clonotypes were public, shared with at least one healthy donor; only two gamma clonotypes were private to disease. In whole-repertoire clustering, patient gamma repertoires grouped separately from healthy controls, whereas delta repertoires showed no separation between groups. It was noted by the authors that NGS specificity may be reduced at low frequencies, so confirmation of the public or private nature of leukemic clones is needed.

This receptor was obtained from a human donor in good health. A V gene of TRGV11 was called, but no J gene was assigned. TRGV11 is assigned to the ORF class and has an uncertain function. Sequencing input: blood. The CDR3 in this case is CTTVPAGLYGDGKLF.